A single sample gave rise to the 17 T cell receptor beta chains below, sequenced in a study of blood T cell repertoires in COVID-19. Profiling relied on immunoSEQ multiplex PCR, and the TCRdb table lists in-frame clones only, not all of them. The sample has roughly 120,000 clones, roughly 84% seen once. Material for sequencing was peripheral blood. These receptors all come from a woman in her seventies with acute or convalescent COVID-19.

This chain links TRBV24-1 with TRBJ2-1; 11 positions agree with TRBD2. Germline assignment: CDR1 KGHDR and CDR2 SFDVKD. The CDR3 loop spans 18 amino acids. The trim removed 2 bases at V and 8 bases at J, leaving 13 bases unmatched. CDR3 sequence (DNA): TGTGCCACCAGTGATTATCGGGGCCTAGCGGGAGGTAGGGATGAGCAGTTCTTC. Amino acid sequence: CATSDYRGLAGGRDEQFF.

V and J are TRBV27 and TRBJ1-5; 7 nucleotides align to TRBD1. V was pared by 5 bases and J by 3 bases, with 10 bases of the junction left unmatched. This CDR3 comprises 16 residues. Germline CDR1 and CDR2: MNHEY and SMNVEV (reference sequence). CDR3 coding DNA: TGTGCCAGCAGTCTACTAAGGGGGCGCCACAATCAGCCCCAGCATTTT. Protein sequence: CASSLLRGRHNQPQHF.

This clone was counted a single time. The rearrangement links TRBV5-1 to TRBJ2-2; TRBD1 is a possible D gene (6 bases). Germline-derived CDR1 and CDR2 are SGHRS and YFSETQ. The CDR3 consists of 15 residues. With 4 bases removed from V and 2 bases from J, the gap between germline ends came to 12 bases. CDR3 bases: TGCGCCAGCAGCCTGGACAGTGCTAACACCGGGGAGCTGTTTTTT. Residues: CASSLDSANTGELFF.

The chain employs TRBV3-1 (or the pseudogene TRBV3-2) and TRBJ2-7, with 10 bases matching TRBD2. CDR1 is LGHDT, CDR2 YNNKEL, per germline (reference sequence). This CDR3 has 16 amino acids. V trimming: 3 bases; J trimming: 2 bases; junction bases outside the gene matches: 7. CDR3 amino acids: CASSHGLAAIPYEQYF. The CDR3 nucleotides read TGTGCCAGCAGCCATGGACTAGCGGCAATTCCCTACGAGCAGTACTTC.

The V gene is TRBV7-9, the J gene TRBJ1-6; 8 positions agree with TRBD1. The CDR3 sequence is 16 residues long. Germline CDR1 is SEHNR and CDR2 is FQNEAQ (reference sequence). V gave up 0 bases and J gave up 9 bases; unmatched junction bases: 7. CDR3 coding DNA: TGTGCCAGCAGCTTAGCCTCCGGACAGGGAGGTTCACCCCTCCACTTT. It codes for CASSLASGQGGSPLHF. Full variable domain (rest looked up from reference TRBV7-9 and TRBJ1-6): DTGVSQNPRHKITKRGQNVTFRCDPISEHNRLYWYRQTLGQGPEFLTYFQNEAQLEKSRLLSDRFSAERPKGSFSTLEIQRTEQGDSAMYLCASSLASGQGGSPLHFGNGTRLTVT.

This sequence joins TRBV11-3 and TRBJ2-3; 12 bases match TRBD2. Trimming removed 5 bases from V and 15 bases from J; junction bases left unmatched: 6. CDR1 is SGHNT, CDR2 YENEEA, per germline. This CDR3 has 12 residues. The CDR3 coding sequence is TGTGCCAGCAGCCCAACTAGCGGGGGGACCTATTTT. Its protein is CASSPTSGGTYF.

The chain links TRBV19 to TRBJ1-1; D possibly corresponds to TRBD1 (6 bases). This CDR3 is built from 15 residues. Trimming removed 3 bases from V and 3 bases from J, with 14 bases in between. Germline V gene data show CDR1 as LNHDA and CDR2 as SQIVND (reference sequence). The CDR3 bases are TGTGCCAGTAGTATCCCTGGGGGCAGCGACACTGAAGCTTTCTTT. Amino acids: CASSIPGGSDTEAFF.

The rearrangement joins TRBV19 to TRBJ2-5; 7 bases match TRBD1. The junction had 14 bases not matched to a gene; V was cut back by 5 bases and J by 5 bases. Germline assignment: CDR1 LNHDA and CDR2 SQIVND (reference sequence). The CDR3 runs to 16 residues. The CDR3 DNA reads TGTGCCAGTAGTTCCCGGGACAGAACCGTGGCGGAGACCCAGTACTTC. Protein: CASSSRDRTVAETQYF.

The rearrangement joins TRBV19 to TRBJ2-2; TRBD1 matches at 8 bases. V was clipped by 5 bases and J by 4 bases; unmatched bases: 6. Looked up from germline, CDR1 is LNHDA and CDR2 is SQIVND (reference sequence). CDR3 length equals 15 residues. Here the CDR3 reads CASSPGQGRTGELFF. CDR3 coding DNA: TGTGCCAGTAGTCCTGGACAGGGTCGCACCGGGGAGCTGTTTTTT. The whole variable domain, filled in from reference TRBV19 and TRBJ2-2, reads DGGITQSPKYLFRKEGQNVTLSCEQNLNHDAMYWYRQDPGQGLRLIYYSQIVNDFQKGDIAEGYSVSREKKESFPLTVTSAQKNPTAFYLCASSPGQGRTGELFFGEGSRLTVL.

This chain connects TRBV19 to TRBJ2-1; 7 bases fit TRBD1. The trim removed 0 bases at V and 2 bases at J, leaving 1 base unmatched. Germline loops: CDR1 LNHDA, CDR2 SQIVND (reference sequence). The CDR3 is made up of 15 amino acids. The CDR3 is CASSIEGQPYNEQFF. In DNA, the CDR3 is TGTGCCAGTAGTATAGAGGGACAGCCCTACAATGAGCAGTTCTTC.

This sequence joins TRBV5-4 and TRBJ1-2, with D perhaps matching TRBD1 (5 bases). V was pared by 4 bases and J by 8 bases, with 24 bases between. The CDR3 covers 16 residues. Germline V gene lookup returns CDR1 SGHNT and CDR2 YYREEE (reference sequence). The CDR3 loop is CASSPAVLAGGFGYTF. In nucleotides, the CDR3 is TGTGCCAGCAGCCCCGCGGTCCTGGCGGGGGGGTTCGGCTACACCTTC.

The chain uses TRBV19 and TRBJ2-1; D possibly corresponds to TRBD2 (7 bases). Per germline, CDR1 LNHDA and CDR2 SQIVND (reference sequence). This CDR3 comprises 17 residues. Trimming left V 6 bases short and J 4 bases short, with 22 bases between. The CDR3 DNA reads as TGTGCCAGTAGCCTCTTTACGGCGGGGGCAGATTACAATGAGCAGTTCTTC. Translation gives CASSLFTAGADYNEQFF. Looking up the rest from reference TRBV19 and TRBJ2-1 gives the full variable domain: DGGITQSPKYLFRKEGQNVTLSCEQNLNHDAMYWYRQDPGQGLRLIYYSQIVNDFQKGDIAEGYSVSREKKESFPLTVTSAQKNPTAFYLCASSLFTAGADYNEQFFGPGTRLTVL.

This clone has only a few counts. The chain links TRBV19 to TRBJ1-3; tentative D call: TRBD1 (6 bases). V lost 5 bases and J 0 bases, leaving 14 bases between the germline ends. The germline V gene encodes CDR1 LNHDA and CDR2 SQIVND (reference sequence). This CDR3 is built from 16 residues. In DNA form, the CDR3 reads TGTGCCAGTAGTCTAGGCACAGGGACCTCTGGAAACACCATATATTTT. It is translated as CASSLGTGTSGNTIYF.

J is TRBJ2-5 and V is TRBV18; D ambiguous. The germline V gene encodes CDR1 KGHSH and CDR2 LQKENI. Trimming took 2 bases from V and 6 from J, leaving 4 bases between them. The length of the CDR3 is 11 residues. CDR3: CASSPEKTQYF. CDR3 DNA sequence: TGTGCCAGCTCACCAGAGAAGACCCAGTACTTC.

This clone was seen a few times. This CDR3 is also generated by other DNA sequences in the sample. V usage is TRBV7-9 and J usage is TRBJ2-1, with 11 bases matching TRBD2. Germline-derived CDR1 and CDR2 are SEHNR and FQNEAQ (reference sequence). The CDR3 is 19 amino acids. After removal of 3 bases from V and 0 bases from J, the junction contained 10 bases not matched to a gene. Written as DNA, the CDR3 is TGTGCCAGCAGCTTGGGTCTAGCGGGGGGCGCAAGCTCCTACAATGAGCAGTTCTTC. Protein product: CASSLGLAGGASSYNEQFF.

The table lists this clone with a count of one. Here the CDR3 reads CASSPGLAGTSYNEQFF. The CDR3 DNA reads TGTGCCAGCAGCCCAGGACTAGCGGGAACATCCTACAATGAGCAGTTCTTC. The rearrangement links TRBV9 to TRBJ2-1, with TRBD2 matching 12 bases. After removal of 4 bases from V and 1 base from J, the junction contained 6 bases not matched to a gene. The CDR3 sequence is 17 residues long. Germline CDR1 SGDLS, CDR2 YYNGEE.

The chain has TRBV19 and TRBJ1-2; TRBD1 might be the D (5 bases). V shed 8 bases and J shed 0 bases, with 13 bases lying between them. From germline, CDR1 is LNHDA and CDR2 SQIVND (reference sequence). The CDR3 consists of 14 residues. The CDR3 coding sequence is TGTGCCAGTTCACAGGACGGAGCTAACTATGGCTACACCTTC. The encoded protein is CASSQDGANYGYTF.